This TCR beta chain came from a study of control samples from healthy donors and cancer patients. This CDR3 spans 12 amino acids. From germline, CDR1 is PRHDT and CDR2 FYEKMQ (reference sequence). The V gene lost 4 bases and the J gene lost 4 bases, with 8 bases spanning the gap. Profiled with immunoSEQ multiplex PCR; TCRdb holds only in-frame clones, not every one. This table has 120,000 or so clones, about 89% appearing once. The source of this sequence is a woman between 18 and 30 years old in good health. The chain uses TRBV13 and TRBJ2-7; D is possibly TRBD2 (5 bases). Material for sequencing was blood. This chain's CDR3 is CASSYRGYEQYF. The CDR3 DNA reads as TGTGCCAGCAGCTACCGGGGTTACGAGCAGTACTTC.